A selection of T cell receptor beta chains follows, all from one sample in a study of T cells in Graves' hyperthyroidism and ophthalmopathy. TCRdb analysed the multiplex PCR reads with MiXCR anew, one entry per CDR3 protein. The sample shows a few hundred thousand distinct CDR3 sequences, about 13% of them seen only once. The specimen was blood. The receptors were gathered from a woman younger than 30 with Graves' hyperthyroidism. Both conserved end residues are trimmed from each CDR3. Each record gives: V gene, J gene, CDR3 protein.

>TRBV11-2|TRBJ2-7
ASIGGEKNYEQY
>TRBV4-1|TRBJ2-2
ASSQDFGGLGIGELF
>TRBV5-1|TRBJ2-7
ASRQGDGYEQY
>TRBV11-3|TRBJ2-5
AMMGTQY
>TRBV28|TRBJ1-5
ASSASGRPQH
>TRBV7-8|TRBJ2-7
ASSLWRDHYEQY
>TRBV5-6|TRBJ2-5
ASSWWGTEETQY
>TRBV6-1|TRBJ2-3
ASGRQSGGPDTQY
>TRBV18|TRBJ2-5
ASSPPMKETQY
>TRBV5-1|TRBJ2-3
ASSLGGVSDTQY
>TRBV27|TRBJ2-7
ASSSGLAGAREQY
>TRBV20-1|TRBJ2-3
SARDRNPGTGASTDTQY
>TRBV18|TRBJ1-1
ASSPSYQGPDTEAF
>TRBV5-1|TRBJ2-5
ASSLAEDQGWRTQY
>TRBV5-4|TRBJ2-3
ASSLEGGADTQY
>TRBV7-9|TRBJ1-3
ASSLAFSSGNTIY
>TRBV13|TRBJ2-3
ASSVGQGKTTQY
>TRBV29-1|TRBJ2-1
SGQESGHDNEQF
>TRBV7-8|TRBJ2-7
ASSLLPGEGLYEQY
>TRBV19|TRBJ1-5
ASSIGMVRGSNQPQH
>TRBV5-1|TRBJ2-7
ASSISPGQDYEQY
>TRBV6-1|TRBJ1-5
ASSEDIATQPQH
>TRBV11-2|TRBJ1-5
ASSSIQGAEQPQH
>TRBV20-1|TRBJ2-7
SAKGVASYEQY
>TRBV6-2/TRBV6-3|TRBJ2-3
ASTRPGLAGGVDTQY
>TRBV24-1|TRBJ1-2
ATSPDGANYGYT
>TRBV20-1|TRBJ2-2
SVRKGNTGELF
>TRBV18|TRBJ2-2
ASSPGLVTGELF
>TRBV19|TRBJ2-3
ASSMAGSSDTQY
>TRBV2|TRBJ1-2
ASRQGAPYGYT
>TRBV28|TRBJ2-3
ASSLGGINTDTQY
>TRBV30|TRBJ1-2
AGTYRDFGGYT
>TRBV27|TRBJ2-4
ASSSASGLAGHYAKNIQY
>TRBV6-1|TRBJ1-1
ASKKNTEAF
>TRBV9|TRBJ2-3
ASSVVGGPSTDTQY
>TRBV7-9|TRBJ2-1
ASSPKDRPYNEQF
>TRBV7-9|TRBJ2-1
ASSPQSGGTTYNEQF
>TRBV28|TRBJ1-4
ASSLSGVRNEKLF
>TRBV7-2|TRBJ2-7
ASSLLGTYPYEQY
>TRBV10-3|TRBJ2-1
AIRGSRAQSSYNEQF
>TRBV24-1|TRBJ2-2
ATSGVQPQLATGELF
>TRBV28|TRBJ2-1
ASSSLGGAEVDEQF
>TRBV19|TRBJ1-2
ATSTRAGGYT
>TRBV20-1|TRBJ1-6
SGKGASWSYNSPLH
>TRBV18|TRBJ1-6
ASSPQGTENSPLH
>TRBV28|TRBJ1-3
ASSLDHSGNTIY
>TRBV20-1|TRBJ2-3
SAIPGLAGSDTQY
>TRBV12-3/TRBV12-4|TRBJ2-3
ASTLGDSSTDTQY
>TRBV6-1|TRBJ2-1
ASSDTGGQGLLEF